The 30 T cell receptor beta chains below all came from one sample that was sequenced in a study of blood T cell repertoires in COVID-19 (dated by TCRdb to the early 2020s). Library construction relied on the immunoSEQ multiplex PCR assay. The immuneACCESS repertoire file appears here via TCRdb, limited to in-frame rearrangements. These files lack a portion of the clones; in checked studies, under half of the deficit traces to unresolved V genes, and the cause of the others is not known. The sample data list roughly 280,000 clones, and approximately 90% of these were observed just once. Of the sample, approximately 4% is held by the ten largest clones. The material sequenced was peripheral blood. All receptors derive from a man between 18 and 35 years old with active or convalescent COVID-19.

This rearrangement joins TRBV6-5 to TRBJ1-5, with 9 bases identical to TRBD1. CDR1 is MNHEY and CDR2 is SVGAGI in the germline V gene. V was clipped by 10 bases and J by 4 bases; unmatched bases: 5. CDR3 length equals 13 residues. CDR3 DNA: TGTGCCACCGACAGGGGGGGAAATCAGCCCCAGCATTTT. Encoded protein: CATDRGGNQPQHF.

The chain recombines TRBV5-5 with TRBJ1-2, with a tentative D call TRBD1 (6 bases). This CDR3 region has 12 residues. With 7 bases removed from V and 2 bases from J, the gap between germline ends came to 9 bases. CDR1 and CDR2 from the germline V gene are SGHKS and YYEKEE (reference sequence). In DNA, the CDR3 is TGTGCCAGCGTCGGACAGAACTATGGCTACACCTTC. It encodes CASVGQNYGYTF.

V usage is TRBV29-1 and J usage is TRBJ2-5; TRBD2 might be the D (6 bases). The CDR3 spans 15 residues. Germline V CDR1 and CDR2: SQVTM, ANQGSEA. The V end was cut by 6 bases, the J end by 7 bases, with 24 bases between. The CDR3 DNA reads as TGCAGCGTCGTCCGGAAGAGTGGCGGGGTAGGGACCCAGTACTTC. It translates to CSVVRKSGGVGTQYF.

The chain carries TRBV6-5 and TRBJ2-1, with TRBD2 matching over 9 bases. Trimming at V came to 9 bases and at J to 7 bases, leaving 10 bases not matched to a gene. CDR3 size: 14 residues. Germline CDR1 MNHEY, CDR2 SVGAGI. DNA of the CDR3: TGTGCCAGTGGGTCCGGGACTAGCCGAAATGAGCAGTTCTTC. Its protein product is CASGSGTSRNEQFF.

This sequence joins TRBV7-9 and TRBJ1-5; D perhaps matches TRBD1 (6 bases). Germline CDR1 SEHNR, CDR2 FQNEAQ (reference sequence). V was trimmed by 5 bases and J by 0 bases, leaving 11 bases between them. This CDR3 is built from 15 residues. CDR3 sequence: CASSPQGYSNQPQHF. The CDR3 DNA sequence: TGTGCCAGCAGCCCACAGGGCTATAGCAATCAGCCCCAGCATTTT.

In regard to this clone: This sample also contains other DNA sequences that code for the same CDR3. The chain has TRBV2 and TRBJ1-5; 9 bases line up with TRBD1. Trimming at V came to 8 bases and at J to 4 bases, leaving 3 bases not matched to a gene. Germline lookup yields CDR1 SNHLY and CDR2 FYNNEI. This CDR3 is built from 13 residues. The CDR3 sequence: CASDRGGNQPQHF. In nucleotides, the CDR3 is TGTGCCAGCGACAGGGGGGGGAATCAGCCCCAGCATTTT.

V is TRBV10-2 and J is TRBJ1-2, with D hard to call. Trimming cost V 3 bases and J 5 bases, with 4 bases left between them. The germline CDR1 and CDR2 sequences are WSHSY and SAAADI. The CDR3 is made up of 11 amino acids. The CDR3 DNA is TGCGCCAGCAGTGACAGTTATGGCTACACCTTC. Translated: CASSDSYGYTF.

The gene calls are TRBV30 and TRBJ2-3; 10 nucleotides agree with TRBD1. The CDR3 totals 13 residues. V shed 5 bases and J 6 bases; nucleotides not matched to a gene: 5. Germline CDR1 reads GTSNPN; CDR2 reads SVGIG (reference sequence). DNA for the CDR3: TGTGCCTGGGCGACAGGGGGCGCGGATACGCAGTATTTT. Its translation: CAWATGGADTQYF.

V and J are TRBV27 and TRBJ2-1, with 9 bases matching TRBD2. The V segment lost 5 bases and the J segment 6 bases; nucleotides outside the gene matches: 8. The CDR3 is 15 residues long. Germline V gene data show CDR1 as MNHEY and CDR2 as SMNVEV (reference sequence). The CDR3 DNA sequence: TGTGCCAGCAGTCCCGGAGCGGGAGGACTCAATGAGCAGTTCTTC. Translating gives CASSPGAGGLNEQFF.

J is TRBJ1-5 and V is TRBV6-5; 7 nucleotides match TRBD1. The CDR3 extends over 14 amino acids. The V segment lost 6 bases and the J segment 4 bases; nucleotides outside the gene matches: 6. In germline, CDR1 is MNHEY, CDR2 SVGAGI. The DNA for the CDR3 is TGTGCCAGCAGGGAGGGGACAGAAAATCAGCCCCAGCATTTT. Its translation is CASREGTENQPQHF.

The gene calls are TRBV5-1 and TRBJ1-6, with TRBD1 matching 7 bases. Germline CDR1 and CDR2: SGHRS and YFSETQ. V gave up 2 bases and J gave up 7 bases; unmatched junction bases: 9. The CDR3 runs to 16 residues. DNA of the CDR3: TGCGCCAGCAGCTTAATACCCGACAGGGCAAATTCACCCCTCCACTTT. This encodes CASSLIPDRANSPLHF.

This chain links TRBV10-3 with TRBJ2-1; 10 bases match TRBD2. CDR1 and CDR2 (germline): ENHRY, SYGVKD. V trimming: 4 bases; J trimming: 8 bases; junction bases outside the gene matches: 11. The CDR3 contains 16 residues. CDR3 coding DNA: TGTGCCATCAGTGGACCCCCAGCGGGGGGGCCCTATGAGCAGTTCTTC. The encoded protein is CAISGPPAGGPYEQFF.

CDR3 DNA: TGTGCCAGCAGCCCCGGGGGGGCTTCAGATACGCAGTATTTT. This translates into CASSPGGASDTQYF. The chain has TRBV5-4 and TRBJ2-3; 8 positions match TRBD2. V trimming: 4 bases; J trimming: 4 bases; junction bases outside the gene matches: 5. This CDR3 is built from 14 residues. Germline V gives CDR1 SGHNT, CDR2 YYREEE (reference sequence).

The CDR3 sequence is CASSLWGGNQPQHF. DNA for the CDR3: TGTGCCAGCAGTTTATGGGGGGGCAATCAGCCCCAGCATTTT. J is TRBJ1-5 and V is TRBV27; D is perhaps TRBD1 (5 bases). V was shortened by 1 base and J by 2 bases, with 6 bases between the two germline ends. The germline CDR1 and CDR2 sequences are MNHEY and SMNVEV (reference sequence). The CDR3 has 14 amino acids.

This chain links TRBV7-6 with TRBJ2-2; D unclear. The CDR3 loop spans 11 amino acids. Germline assignment: CDR1 SGHVS and CDR2 FNYEAQ. V lost 6 bases and J lost 9, with 8 bases in between. This CDR3 is CASRHGRELFF. The CDR3 nucleotides read TGTGCCAGCAGACATGGCAGGGAGCTGTTTTTT.

The rearrangement uses TRBV3-1 (or the pseudogene TRBV3-2) and TRBJ1-2; tentative D call: TRBD1 (6 bases). This CDR3 has 14 amino acids. Trimming took off 4 bases at V and 4 bases at J, with 13 bases between the two ends. Germline V gives CDR1 LGHDT, CDR2 YNNKEL (reference sequence). The CDR3 DNA reads as TGTGCCAGCAGCCCCCGGACAGATACCTATGGCTACACCTTC. This sequence encodes CASSPRTDTYGYTF.

V is TRBV4-3 and J is TRBJ2-5; tentatively, D is TRBD2 (6 bases). CDR1 is LGHNA and CDR2 is YSLEER in the germline V gene. CDR3 length: 14 residues. V was trimmed by 0 bases and J by 6 bases, leaving 11 bases between them. CDR3: CASSQEVGRQTQYF. The CDR3 region has the DNA TGCGCCAGCAGCCAAGAGGTAGGGAGGCAGACCCAGTACTTC.

This rearrangement joins TRBV9 to TRBJ1-6; no definite D call. Germline CDR1 and CDR2: SGDLS and YYNGEE. Trimming shortened V by 4 bases and J by 5 bases, and 13 bases separated the two germline ends. The CDR3 runs to 15 residues. CDR3 amino acids: CASSPWPDNNSPLHF. CDR3 sequence (DNA): TGTGCCAGCAGCCCCTGGCCCGACAATAATTCACCCCTCCACTTT. The whole variable domain, remainder taken from reference TRBV9 and TRBJ1-6, is DSGVTQTPKHLITATGQRVTLRCSPRSGDLSVYWYQQSLDQGLQFLIQYYNGEERAKGNILERFSAQQFPDLHSELNLSSLELGDSALYFCASSPWPDNNSPLHFGNGTRLTVT.

V and J are TRBV29-1 and TRBJ1-4; D is uncertain. The germline V and J ends were trimmed by 4 bases and 8 bases, with 11 bases remaining between them. This CDR3 has 12 amino acids. Germline CDR1 SQVTM, CDR2 ANQGSEA. The CDR3 is CSVGEGGEKLFF. CDR3 DNA: TGCAGCGTTGGAGAGGGCGGGGAAAAACTGTTTTTT. The full variable domain, completed using reference TRBV29-1 and TRBJ1-4, is SAVISQKPSRDICQRGTSLTIQCQVDSQVTMMFWYRQQPGQSLTLIATANQGSEATYESGFVIDKFPISRPNLTFSTLTVSNMSPEDSSIYLCSVGEGGEKLFFGSGTQLSVL.

This sequence joins TRBV2 and TRBJ2-5; TRBD1 is a possible D gene (5 bases). This CDR3 spans 14 amino acids. Trimming pared 7 bases from V and 4 bases from J, leaving 16 bases between. Germline assignment: CDR1 SNHLY and CDR2 FYNNEI. The CDR3 nucleotides read TGTGCCAGCACCTCAGGGCTTTCGTTAGAGACCCAGTACTTC. As protein: CASTSGLSLETQYF.

The V and J genes are TRBV2 and TRBJ1-1; D is uncertain. Trimming stripped 3 bases from V and 11 bases from J, with 10 bases between. Looked up from germline, CDR1 is SNHLY and CDR2 is FYNNEI. The CDR3 runs 11 residues. The CDR3: CASSDNLAAFF. The CDR3, as DNA: TGTGCCAGCAGTGATAATTTAGCGGCTTTCTTT.

The chain recombines TRBV7-9 with TRBJ1-1, with a weak D call TRBD1 (6 bases). This CDR3 is 15 amino acids long. Germline V lookup: CDR1 SEHNR, CDR2 FQNEAQ (reference sequence). V gave up 4 bases and J gave up 7 bases, with 19 bases separating them. The CDR3 nucleotides are TGTGCCAGCAGCTCGATGCCCGAGGACAGAGGTGAAGCTTTCTTT. Translating it yields CASSSMPEDRGEAFF. Based on the CDR3 plus reference TRBV7-9 and TRBJ1-1, the full variable domain is DTGVSQNPRHKITKRGQNVTFRCDPISEHNRLYWYRQTLGQGPEFLTYFQNEAQLEKSRLLSDRFSAERPKGSFSTLEIQRTEQGDSAMYLCASSSMPEDRGEAFFGQGTRLTVV.

This chain connects TRBV2 to TRBJ2-2; D is possibly TRBD2 (6 bases). There are 15 residues in the CDR3. Germline V gene lookup returns CDR1 SNHLY and CDR2 FYNNEI. Trimming left V 1 base short and J 1 base short, with 7 bases between. DNA of the CDR3: TGTGCCAGCAGTGAAGGGCGGGGGAACACCGGGGAGCTGTTTTTT. Amino acids: CASSEGRGNTGELFF.

This clone is a singleton in its sample. V gene TRBV4-1 combines with J gene TRBJ2-1, with D tentatively TRBD1 (5 bases). The germline gives CDR1 MGHRA, CDR2 YSYEKL. The V gene lost 3 bases and the J gene lost 5 bases, with 23 bases spanning the gap. CDR3 length: 18 amino acids. CDR3 sequence reads: CASSHYPNRYKLDNEQFF. As DNA, the CDR3 is TGCGCCAGCAGCCATTATCCGAACAGGTACAAATTGGACAATGAGCAGTTCTTC.

The chain recombines TRBV5-1 with TRBJ2-7, with 7 bases that match TRBD1. The V gene's germline CDR1 is SGHRS and CDR2 YFSETQ. J gave up 4 bases and V 0 bases, and 4 bases lay outside the gene matches. This CDR3 comprises 14 residues. CDR3 region: CASSLEGASYEQYF. Here the CDR3 DNA reads TGCGCCAGCAGCTTGGAGGGGGCTTCGTACGAGCAGTACTTC.

This chain links TRBV6-4 with TRBJ2-3; D not resolved. V lost 2 bases and J 4 bases, leaving 7 bases between the germline ends. The CDR3 consists of 13 residues. Looked up from germline, CDR1 is MRHNA and CDR2 is SNTAGT. CDR3 bases: TGTGCCAGCAGTGACGGCCTGTCAGATACGCAGTATTTT. It encodes CASSDGLSDTQYF.

V gene TRBV27 combines with J gene TRBJ1-4; the match to TRBD1 covers 7 bases. This CDR3 region has 13 residues. Unmatched junction bases numbered 2, after V lost 2 bases and J lost 8 bases. From germline, CDR1 is MNHEY and CDR2 SMNVEV (reference sequence). The CDR3 DNA reads as TGTGCCAGCAGTTTAGCAGGGGGGGAAAAACTGTTTTTT. Encoded protein: CASSLAGGEKLFF.

The chain links TRBV11-2 to TRBJ1-5; D is unresolved. V dropped 5 bases and J dropped 4 bases, with 15 bases sitting between them. CDR1 SGHAT and CDR2 FQNNGV come from the germline V gene. The CDR3 extends over 15 amino acids. The DNA for the CDR3 is TGTGCCAGCAGCCCATGGCCGGGTACAAATCAGCCCCAGCATTTT. It encodes CASSPWPGTNQPQHF.

The chain recombines TRBV11-2 with TRBJ1-4; weak D call: TRBD1 (6 bases). The CDR3 has 16 residues. Trimming stripped 6 bases from V and 0 bases from J, with 14 bases between. In germline, CDR1 is SGHAT, CDR2 FQNNGV. The CDR3 reads CASSQGRIATNEKLFF. DNA for the CDR3: TGTGCCAGCAGTCAGGGGAGAATTGCAACTAATGAAAAACTGTTTTTT.

The chain carries TRBV7-6 and TRBJ2-7; 7 bases are shared with TRBD1. This CDR3 has 11 amino acids. Looked up from germline, CDR1 is SGHVS and CDR2 is FNYEAQ. V lost 5 bases to trimming and J lost 7 bases; unmatched junction nucleotides: 2. In DNA, the CDR3 is TGTGCCAGCAGCATACAGGGGGAGCAGTACTTC. This translates into CASSIQGEQYF.